A single sample gave rise to the 10 T cell receptor beta chains below, sequenced in a study of blood T cell repertoires in COVID-19. Produced via immunoSEQ multiplex PCR; TCRdb's table is partial and in-frame only. The sample includes some 60,000 clones, roughly 85% of them seen just once. The sequenced sample was peripheral blood. These receptor sequences come from a human donor in a cohort sampled during active COVID-19.

The gene calls are TRBV5-5 and TRBJ2-7; D ambiguous. The CDR3 covers 13 residues. Germline V CDR1 and CDR2: SGHKS, YYEKEE (reference sequence). V lost 3 bases and J lost 1, with 8 bases in between. CDR3 coding DNA: TGTGCCAGCAGCTCCGAGGCTTCCTACGAGCAGTACTTC. Residues: CASSSEASYEQYF.

The gene calls are TRBV7-9 and TRBJ2-2, with D tentatively TRBD1 (6 bases). The CDR3 covers 13 residues. The ends were cut back, 4 bases at V and 6 bases at J, with 9 bases in the middle. Germline V gene data show CDR1 as SEHNR and CDR2 as FQNEAQ (reference sequence). For the CDR3, the DNA is TGTGCCAGCAGCTCAACAGGGTCCGGGGAGCTGTTTTTT. Its protein is CASSSTGSGELFF.

The J gene is TRBJ1-3, the V gene TRBV18; TRBD1 aligns across 9 bases. Losses at the gene ends were 1 base for V and 4 bases for J; bases not matched to a gene: 5. CDR1 is KGHSH and CDR2 is LQKENI in the germline V gene. The CDR3 runs to 16 residues. The CDR3 DNA follows: TGTGCCAGCTCACCACAGTCCGGGACAGGGGGAAACACCATATATTTT. Translated, it gives CASSPQSGTGGNTIYF.

V and J are TRBV6-2 or TRBV6-3 and TRBJ1-5; 9 nucleotides agree with TRBD1. V was clipped by 4 bases and J by 3 bases; unmatched bases: 7. CDR1 and CDR2 (germline): MNHEY, SVGEGT. The CDR3 is 16 residues long. The CDR3 nucleotides read TGTGCCAGCAGTTCTCGACAGGGGGTAATCAATCAGCCCCAGCATTTT. Translation gives CASSSRQGVINQPQHF.

Regarding this clone: The junction departs from germline at one end; a sequencing error may be responsible. The chain joins TRBV6-2 or TRBV6-3 to TRBJ2-1, with 8 bases identical to TRBD2. Germline CDR1 reads MNHEY; CDR2 reads SVGEGT. CDR3 length: 12 residues. The CDR3 DNA reads as TGTGCCAGCAGTTCCGGGAGGGCTTTTAAACTCTTC. It encodes CASSSGRAFKLF.

This clone is a singleton in its sample. The rearrangement joins TRBV6-2 or TRBV6-3 to TRBJ2-1; D is unresolved. CDR1 MNHEY and CDR2 SVGEGT come from the germline V gene. The length of the CDR3 is 13 residues. V dropped 3 bases and J dropped 3 bases, with 6 bases sitting between them. Here the CDR3 DNA reads TGTGCCAGCAGTTATAACTTCTACAATGAGCAGTTCTTC. Residues: CASSYNFYNEQFF.

The chain recombines TRBV7-2 with TRBJ2-7, with D possibly matching TRBD2 (6 bases). This CDR3 is 14 amino acids long. V lost 1 base and J 4 bases, leaving 11 bases between the germline ends. The V gene's germline CDR1 is SGHTA and CDR2 FQGNSA. CDR3: CASSLGTTRYEQYF. Written as DNA, the CDR3 is TGTGCCAGCAGCTTAGGGACTACCCGTTACGAGCAGTACTTC. The full variable domain, in which reference TRBV7-2 and TRBJ2-7 provide the parts outside the CDR3, is GAGVSQSPSNKVTEKGKDVELRCDPISGHTALYWYRQSLGQGLEFLIYFQGNSAPDKSGLPSDRFSAERTGGSVSTLTIQRTQQEDSAVYLCASSLGTTRYEQYFGPGTRLTVT.

The rearrangement uses TRBV11-3 and TRBJ1-1; D remains unclear. Germline V gene sequence: CDR1 SGHNT, CDR2 YENEEA. V was shortened by 6 bases and J by 3 bases, with 11 bases between the two germline ends. The CDR3 extends over 13 amino acids. CDR3 residues: CASSSQRDTEAFF. The CDR3 DNA is TGTGCCAGCAGTTCTCAGCGAGACACTGAAGCTTTCTTT.

This clone is a singleton in its sample. The chain uses TRBV20-1 and TRBJ1-6; D is uncertain. From germline, CDR1 is DFQATT and CDR2 SNEGSKA (reference sequence). The CDR3 has 13 amino acids. Trimming took 3 bases from V and 11 from J, leaving 14 bases between them. The CDR3 region is CSASRPEEAPLHF. CDR3 DNA sequence: TGCAGTGCTAGTCGCCCGGAGGAGGCACCCCTCCACTTT.

This sequence joins TRBV3-1 (or the pseudogene TRBV3-2) and TRBJ2-7, with D perhaps TRBD2 (5 bases). This CDR3 is built from 15 residues. The V end lost 0 bases, the J end lost 5 bases, and 14 bases lay between the germline ends. CDR1 is LGHDT and CDR2 is YNNKEL in the germline V gene (reference sequence). CDR3 residues: CASSQDEGKEDEQYF. The DNA for the CDR3 is TGTGCCAGCAGCCAAGATGAGGGAAAGGAGGACGAGCAGTACTTC.